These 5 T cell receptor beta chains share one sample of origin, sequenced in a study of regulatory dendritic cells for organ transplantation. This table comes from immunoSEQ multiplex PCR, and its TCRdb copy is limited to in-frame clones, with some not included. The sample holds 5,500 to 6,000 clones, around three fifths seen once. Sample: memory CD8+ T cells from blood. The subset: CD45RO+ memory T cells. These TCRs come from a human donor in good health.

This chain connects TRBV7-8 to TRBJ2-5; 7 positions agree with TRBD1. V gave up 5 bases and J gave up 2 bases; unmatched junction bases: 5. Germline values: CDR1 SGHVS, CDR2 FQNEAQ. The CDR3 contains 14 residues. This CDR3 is CASSPRTGQETQYF. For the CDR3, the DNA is TGTGCCAGCAGCCCAAGGACAGGACAAGAGACCCAGTACTTC.

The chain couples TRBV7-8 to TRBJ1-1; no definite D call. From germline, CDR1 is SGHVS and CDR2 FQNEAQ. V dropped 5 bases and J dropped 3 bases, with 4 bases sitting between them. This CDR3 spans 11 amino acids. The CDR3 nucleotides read TGTGCCAGCAGCCTTCACACTGAAGCTTTCTTT. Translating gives CASSLHTEAFF.

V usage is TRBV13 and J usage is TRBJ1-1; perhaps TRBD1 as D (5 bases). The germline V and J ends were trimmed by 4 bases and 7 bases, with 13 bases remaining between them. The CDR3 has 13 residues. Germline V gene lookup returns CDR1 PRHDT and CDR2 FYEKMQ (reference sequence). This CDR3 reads CASSSLGVREAFF. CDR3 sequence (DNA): TGTGCCAGCAGCTCCCTAGGGGTCCGTGAAGCTTTCTTT.

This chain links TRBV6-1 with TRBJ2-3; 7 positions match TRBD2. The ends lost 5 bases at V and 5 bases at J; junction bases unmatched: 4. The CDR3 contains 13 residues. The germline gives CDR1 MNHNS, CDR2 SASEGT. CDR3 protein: CASSSGLLDTQYF. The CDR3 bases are TGTGCCAGCAGTTCGGGACTATTAGATACGCAGTATTTT.

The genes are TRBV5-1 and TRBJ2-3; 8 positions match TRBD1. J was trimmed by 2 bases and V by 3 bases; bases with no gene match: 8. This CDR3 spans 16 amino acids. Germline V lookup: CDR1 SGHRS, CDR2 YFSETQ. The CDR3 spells CASSSRTGTATDTQYF. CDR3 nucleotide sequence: TGCGCCAGCAGCTCCCGGACAGGGACGGCCACAGATACGCAGTATTTT.